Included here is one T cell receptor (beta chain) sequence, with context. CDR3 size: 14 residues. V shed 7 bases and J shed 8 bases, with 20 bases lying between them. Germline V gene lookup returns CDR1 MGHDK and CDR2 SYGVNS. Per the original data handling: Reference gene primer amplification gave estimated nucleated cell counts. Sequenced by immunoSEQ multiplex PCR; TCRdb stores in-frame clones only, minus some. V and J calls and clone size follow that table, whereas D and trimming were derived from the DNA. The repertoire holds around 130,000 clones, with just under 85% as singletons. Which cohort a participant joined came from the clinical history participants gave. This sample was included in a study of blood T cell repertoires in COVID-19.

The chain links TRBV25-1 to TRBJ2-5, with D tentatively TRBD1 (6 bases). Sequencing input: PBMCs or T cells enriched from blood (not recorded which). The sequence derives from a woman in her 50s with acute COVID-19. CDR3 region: CASMPGEPARTQYF. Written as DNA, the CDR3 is TGTGCCAGCATGCCAGGGGAGCCCGCGAGAACCCAGTACTTC.